The 16 T cell receptor beta chains given below trace back to one sample, sequenced in a study of T cell responses to AZD1222 COVID-19 vaccine. Clones were read by immunoSEQ multiplex PCR, and TCRdb kept only the in-frame ones, dropping some. The sample has tens of thousands of clones, over 85% seen once; the top ten hold about 2.7%. The sequences come from peripheral blood, collected on day 0 of MenACWY control vaccination. The receptors come from an adult in good health.

In its sample, this clone was seen once. The chain couples TRBV5-1 to TRBJ2-2; D unresolved. This CDR3 region has 16 residues. Germline CDR1 reads SGHRS; CDR2 reads YFSETQ. V lost 1 base and J 0 bases, leaving 10 bases between the germline ends. The CDR3 here is CASSLSWRSNTGELFF. CDR3 coding DNA: TGCGCCAGCAGCTTGTCATGGCGGTCGAACACCGGGGAGCTGTTTTTT.

The rearrangement joins TRBV7-9 to TRBJ2-5; TRBD2 agrees at 9 bases. CDR3 length equals 16 residues. Looked up from germline, CDR1 is SEHNR and CDR2 is FQNEAQ (reference sequence). After removal of 3 bases from V and 5 bases from J, the junction contained 10 bases not matched to a gene. CDR3 bases: TGTGCCAGCAGCTTTCCTAGCGGGGTAGGAGGGGAGACCCAGTACTTC. This sequence encodes CASSFPSGVGGETQYF.

CDR3 amino acids: CASSQDGTSGVNEQFF. The CDR3 bases are TGTGCCAGCAGCCAAGACGGGACTAGCGGGGTTAATGAGCAGTTCTTC. J is TRBJ2-1 and V is TRBV4-2; 13 bases line up with TRBD2. Unmatched junction bases numbered 3, after V lost 0 bases and J lost 7 bases. Germline-derived CDR1 and CDR2 are LGHNA and YNFKEQ. The CDR3 loop spans 16 amino acids.

The V call is TRBV7-2, the J call TRBJ1-1; 8 bases are a match to TRBD1. Germline trimming cut 5 bases from V and 4 bases from J; bases unmatched to any gene: 9. CDR1 is SGHTA, CDR2 FQGNSA, per germline. The CDR3 loop spans 15 amino acids. CDR3 sequence reads: CASSNQGAKATEAFF. The CDR3 bases are TGTGCCAGCAGCAACCAGGGGGCTAAGGCCACTGAAGCTTTCTTT.

The CDR3 DNA sequence: TGTGCCAGCAGCTTAGAAGCAGGGGCTGGCTACACCTTC. Its protein product is CASSLEAGAGYTF. This chain joins TRBV11-2 and TRBJ1-2; tentative D call: TRBD1 (6 bases). Looked up from germline, CDR1 is SGHAT and CDR2 is FQNNGV. The length of the CDR3 is 13 residues. Between the trimmed V and J ends, which lost 0 bases and 7 bases, there was a span of 9 bases.

The V and J genes are TRBV9 and TRBJ2-2, with 8 bases that match TRBD2. CDR1 is SGDLS and CDR2 is YYNGEE in the germline V gene. Unmatched junction bases numbered 5, after V lost 0 bases and J lost 1 base. The CDR3 contains 17 residues. CDR3 amino acids: CASSVEGLAGNTGELFF. The CDR3 DNA reads as TGTGCCAGCAGCGTAGAGGGTCTAGCGGGGAACACCGGGGAGCTGTTTTTT.

This clone was counted once. The chain carries TRBV29-1 and TRBJ1-1; D remains ambiguous. This CDR3 has 13 residues. Between the trimmed V and J ends, which lost 3 bases and 7 bases, there was a span of 15 bases. Germline V lookup: CDR1 SQVTM, CDR2 ANQGSEA. The CDR3 sequence: CSVDSLRPSEAFF. CDR3 bases: TGCAGCGTTGACAGCCTACGGCCCAGTGAAGCTTTCTTT.

The J gene is TRBJ1-1, the V gene TRBV7-3; no firm D call. The CDR3 has 13 residues. V gave up 6 bases and J gave up 4 bases, with 12 bases separating them. Germline V CDR1 and CDR2: SGHTA, FQGTGA. CDR3 bases: TGTGCCAGCAGGGAAAGTGGAGGCACTGAAGCTTTCTTT. It encodes CASRESGGTEAFF.

J is TRBJ2-2 and V is TRBV7-2; 16 nucleotides line up with TRBD2. Trimming cost V 3 bases and J 7 bases; bases outside gene matches: 5. The CDR3 runs 17 residues. From germline, CDR1 is SGHTA and CDR2 FQGNSA. The CDR3 sequence: CASSFSGTSGGGGELFF. CDR3 bases: TGTGCCAGCAGCTTTTCCGGGACTAGCGGGGGGGGCGGGGAGCTGTTTTTT.

For this clone: One end of the junction is discordant with germline, which a read error may explain. V usage is TRBV5-4 and J usage is TRBJ2-1; D may match TRBD1 or TRBD2 (5 bases each). The CDR3 runs 11 residues. CDR1 SGHNT and CDR2 YYREEE come from the germline V gene (reference sequence). DNA for the CDR3: TGTGCCAGCAACAATCCGGGGCAGTTTATCTTC. This encodes CASNNPGQFIF.

V and J are TRBV6-5 and TRBJ2-7; D gene uncertain. The CDR3 is made up of 13 amino acids. The germline V gene has CDR1 MNHEY and CDR2 SVGAGI. The ends were cut back, 2 bases at V and 3 bases at J, with 8 bases in the middle. The CDR3 sequence: CASSYVAFYEQYF. In nucleotides, the CDR3 is TGTGCCAGCAGTTACGTCGCTTTCTACGAGCAGTACTTC.

The chain joins TRBV13 to TRBJ1-1, with D tentatively TRBD1 (6 bases). The CDR3 has 16 amino acids. Between the trimmed V and J ends, which lost 4 bases and 1 base, there was a span of 16 bases. Germline V gives CDR1 PRHDT, CDR2 FYEKMQ (reference sequence). The CDR3 is CASSSNNRARNTEAFF. The CDR3 nucleotides are TGTGCCAGCAGCTCCAATAACAGGGCCAGGAACACTGAAGCTTTCTTT.

The gene calls are TRBV10-1 and TRBJ1-4; D not certain. Trimming left V 1 base short and J 5 bases short, with 5 bases between. Per the germline V gene, CDR1 is WNHNN and CDR2 is SYGVQD (reference sequence). The length of the CDR3 is 13 residues. The CDR3 loop is CASSELGNEKLFF. CDR3 sequence (DNA): TGCGCCAGCAGTGAGTTGGGGAATGAAAAACTGTTTTTT.

The chain recombines TRBV19 with TRBJ2-5; D perhaps matches TRBD1 (6 bases). The CDR3 is 15 amino acids. Looked up from germline, CDR1 is LNHDA and CDR2 is SQIVND (reference sequence). V was cut by 7 bases and J by 5 bases, with 20 bases left in between. This CDR3 reads CASTESGTHGETQYF. The CDR3 bases are TGTGCCAGTACCGAGAGTGGGACACATGGGGAGACCCAGTACTTC.

This rearrangement joins TRBV27 to TRBJ2-3, with D perhaps matching TRBD2 (6 bases). The CDR3 runs to 15 residues. V was trimmed by 2 bases and J by 7 bases, leaving 16 bases between them. Germline V CDR1 and CDR2: MNHEY, SMNVEV (reference sequence). CDR3 nucleotides: TGTGCCAGCAGTTTAAGGGCGGGGCTTATTTATACGCAGTATTTT. It is translated as CASSLRAGLIYTQYF.

The chain combines TRBV5-1 with TRBJ1-5, with D unclear. Germline V gives CDR1 SGHRS, CDR2 YFSETQ. The CDR3 is 18 residues long. V was clipped by 2 bases and J by 2 bases, with 20 bases between them. Here the CDR3 reads CASSFNGRGRTRNQPQHF. CDR3 DNA sequence: TGCGCCAGCAGCTTCAATGGGAGAGGTCGAACGCGCAATCAGCCCCAGCATTTT.